This T cell receptor beta chain is from a study of cytomegalovirus exposure and HLA in healthy donors (TCRdb year 2017). Background on the whole study: In an earlier analysis of several hundred of the donors, 250 to 350 Gb of sequence data and some 100 million unique TCR beta sequences from 180 million or so T cells were reported. Of the 350 to 400 genotyped donors, around 81% fell in the genetic ancestry cluster associated with self-reported Caucasian donors. An earlier analysis of 587 of the donors used high-throughput TCR beta sequencing to judge whether each TCR beta V gene segment behaved as functional or pseudogenic. Four to six DR-DQ haplotypes were handled as single units for association and clustering, since linkage in the cohort was strong. Besides the first cohort of under 700 subjects, a separate validation cohort made up of 120 different subjects was used. In a later analysis, previously published TCR beta repertoires from 550 to 750 donors were re-analyzed and high-resolution HLA genotyping was added so that TCR occurrence patterns could be studied. A later genetic analysis used genome-wide SNP genotypes for about 65% of the roughly 700 donors, treating that subset as a discovery cohort. Donor age, sex, ethnicity and CMV serostatus were compiled alongside the repertoire data. All discovery cohort repertoires had been generated on a single sequencing platform. To predict cytomegalovirus infection status, the study brought together high-throughput TCR immunosequencing, statistical association of individual TCRs with disease status, and machine learning. Approximately 300 gigabases of sequencing data and around 85 million unique TCR sequences made up an early release that covered 640 HLA-typed donors. In the later analysis, no new phenotypic data were used to find candidate immune exposures; instead, reliance was placed on TCR beta sequences and their occurrence across donors. The aim of the study was to test whether cataloging public T cell receptors could identify signatures of past pathogen exposure. Across around 400 genotyped donors of the cohort, an average of about 200,000 unique TCR beta nucleotide sequences per donor were sequenced, and roughly a sixth of those sequences were non-productive. HLA typing included class I and class II loci at four-digit resolution. The study used immunosequencing to profile the T cell repertoires of 600 to 850 subjects and linked those repertoires to cytomegalovirus serostatus. The number of typed donors differed by locus: roughly 629-630 for A, B, C, DRB1 and DQB1; approximately 520 for DQA1; 600 to 610 for DPA1; and around 490 for DPB1. Results the study describes overall, beyond this receptor: The classifier was reported to diagnose cytomegalovirus status with high specificity and sensitivity in both the original and validation cohorts. Sequencing depth was assumed to be roughly uniform across donors in the presence/absence analyses, though that assumption may not hold. Roughly 17 rarely observed V segments, including chromosome 9 orphons, were excluded from the earlier analysis of several hundred of the donors because counts were too low. Broadly in line with IMGT annotations, most TCR beta V segments showed up in productive rearrangements about 87% or about 30% of the time in an earlier analysis of several hundred of the donors. A later analysis reported that several top co-occurrence clusters appeared linked to parvovirus B19, influenza, CMV and Epstein-Barr virus. In a later genetic analysis, fewer N-insertions in productive TCRs were reported among donors in an Asian-associated ancestry cluster than the approximately 710-donor mean. The study listed approximately 160 TCR beta chains as associated with cytomegalovirus. The authors suggested that the approach could potentially be extended to other disease states and immunological phenotypes. In a later analysis, over 15,000 TCR beta sequences were associated with specific HLA alleles at a false discovery rate of 0.05. When HLA alleles, especially DR and DQ, strongly co-occurred, TCR associations were difficult to assign to individual alleles. In a later analysis, most CMV-associated TCR beta chains were found to appear HLA-restricted, with HLA associations seemingly driven largely by CMV exposure. Correlated functional status among segregating V segments might reflect linkage disequilibrium, but an unknown experimental factor could not be ruled out. The only immune exposure information available for the cohort was CMV serostatus. In a later analysis, HLA-associated TCR beta chains showed more clonal expansion and lower generation probabilities than non-associated chains that were equally common. The sequencing pipeline was judged likely to have produced a cluster of highly shared sequence variants as a technical artifact. An association between a missense DCLRE1C variant and V-gene and J-gene trimming of TCR beta chains was found in a later genetic analysis and replicated in an independent cohort. In vitro tests confirmed that three of the cytomegalovirus-associated TCR beta chains recognize cytomegalovirus antigens. Most TCR sequences were observed very rarely across donors, whereas some public TCRs were present in many individuals. This cohort had only TCR beta chains sequenced, and the lack of alpha or paired-chain data limited which features could be detected. A further reported finding was that TCR beta sequences accurately predicted the HLA-A and HLA-B alleles for most subjects in the first cohort. HLA typing was unavailable for some donors at each locus, so association tests used only the typed subset. In a later analysis, the rate of TCR association differed among HLA loci, with DRB1 alleles having the most associated TCRs and HLA-C alleles having the fewest.

The cohort consisted of approximately 670 healthy bone marrow donors. All cohort members were sampled while nominally healthy, although unrecorded immune exposures were likely present. The donor tested CMV seronegative, placing the donor among the approximately 400 seronegative members of the cohort. Every donor gave a peripheral blood sample, and the peripheral blood mononuclear cells from that sample were used for TCR beta sequencing. Genomic DNA was extracted from the blood cell samples with the Qiagen DNeasy Blood Extraction Kit. About this clone itself: The antigen it recognizes is unknown. Other DNA sequences in the same sample also yield this CDR3.

The library was produced with the immunoSEQ multiplex PCR assay. The multiplex PCR relied on a mix of 60 forward primers for TCR Vbeta segments and 13 reverse primers for TCR Jbeta segments. Amplification of the CDR3 region of rearranged TCR beta genes was performed with a multiplex PCR assay on genomic DNA. The amplified TCR beta libraries were sequenced on the Illumina HiSeq System as 87-base-pair reads. From the authors' description of their analysis: A later analysis counted about 80 million unique TCR beta chains across the 670 or so repertoires, and some 11 million of these chains were shared by at least two donors. To remove PCR and sequencing errors, raw reads were error-corrected and collapsed into unique sequences using a nearest-neighbor algorithm that merged closely related sequences. CDR3 sequences were aligned to IMGT reference sequences to assign V, D and J gene segments. For a sequence to be retained, at least a six-nucleotide match to both a V gene segment and a J gene segment was required. Rearrangements were called productive when the CDR3 lacked stop codons and stayed in frame with V and J; all others were non-productive. Following IMGT convention, CDR3 was defined as the stretch from the second conserved V-encoded cysteine to the conserved J-encoded phenylalanine. The earlier analysis of a few hundred of the donors excluded any sequence lacking an unambiguous match to a single V gene segment. In an earlier analysis of about 590 of the donors, a V segment was called functional when productive rearrangements were above 56.7%, and segregating when the standard deviation between donors exceeded 5%. To diagnose cytomegalovirus status from the catalog of TCR beta chain sequences, a statistical classification framework was built. In a later analysis, TCR nucleotide sequences were compared against IMGT/GENE-DB human TR gene sequences so that V and J genes could be assigned. A later analysis assigned CDR3 sequences and most-parsimonious VDJ recombination scenarios with the TCRdist pipeline. In a later analysis, each TCR beta chain was defined by its CDR3 amino acid sequence together with its V-gene family, and reads lacking a unique V-gene family were excluded. To address suspected cross-contamination and a sequencing artifact, a later analysis removed 550 to 750 highly shared, low-generation-probability nucleotide sequences. In a later analysis, a clonal expansion index for each public chain was calculated from normalized within-repertoire ranks of inferred template counts. Generation probabilities in a later analysis came from a VDJ recombination model fitted to out-of-frame rearrangements, and those results were checked against IGoR. In a later analysis, TCR-TCR, TCR-HLA and TCR-CMV co-occurrence was scored with hypergeometric tests, and a repertoire-size bias correction was applied to TCR pairs. A later analysis estimated false discovery rates by permuting HLA or CMV assignments 20 times. A later analysis grouped co-occurring TCRs with DBSCAN, adding TCRdist sequence similarity when clustering within HLA-allele-positive subsets. Co-occurrence clustering excluded repertoires with fewer than 30,000 or more than 120,000 public chains, plus five with anomalous nucleotide sharing. The source is immuneACCESS, and TCRdb retained only in-frame sequences with V and J called. Part of the clones is not carried over; for the studies checked, unresolved V genes explain less than half of this, and the remainder is unexplained. From that table come the V and J calls and clone size; the DNA was used to work out D and trimming. This sample's clone table shows roughly 70,000 clones. The leading ten clones occupy approximately 2.7% of the sample.

The sequence was obtained from a man between 40 and 49 years old in good health and CMV-seronegative. The sequenced sample consisted of PBMCs.

The CDR3 reads CASSPRQGATGELFF. DNA sequence: TGCGCCAGCAGCCCCCGACAGGGGGCAACCGGGGAGCTGTTTTTT. The rearranged chain carries TRBV4-1 and TRBJ2-2, and 10 bases in between align with TRBD1. From the cysteine up to the phenylalanine, the CDR3 has a length of 15 residues. Only the CDR3 part of the read is kept: 45 bases, read in frame from the first base. The germline V gene sets CDR1 to MGHRA and CDR2 to YSYEKL. At the junction V is shortened by 4 bases and J by 5 bases; bases outside the gene matches: 4.